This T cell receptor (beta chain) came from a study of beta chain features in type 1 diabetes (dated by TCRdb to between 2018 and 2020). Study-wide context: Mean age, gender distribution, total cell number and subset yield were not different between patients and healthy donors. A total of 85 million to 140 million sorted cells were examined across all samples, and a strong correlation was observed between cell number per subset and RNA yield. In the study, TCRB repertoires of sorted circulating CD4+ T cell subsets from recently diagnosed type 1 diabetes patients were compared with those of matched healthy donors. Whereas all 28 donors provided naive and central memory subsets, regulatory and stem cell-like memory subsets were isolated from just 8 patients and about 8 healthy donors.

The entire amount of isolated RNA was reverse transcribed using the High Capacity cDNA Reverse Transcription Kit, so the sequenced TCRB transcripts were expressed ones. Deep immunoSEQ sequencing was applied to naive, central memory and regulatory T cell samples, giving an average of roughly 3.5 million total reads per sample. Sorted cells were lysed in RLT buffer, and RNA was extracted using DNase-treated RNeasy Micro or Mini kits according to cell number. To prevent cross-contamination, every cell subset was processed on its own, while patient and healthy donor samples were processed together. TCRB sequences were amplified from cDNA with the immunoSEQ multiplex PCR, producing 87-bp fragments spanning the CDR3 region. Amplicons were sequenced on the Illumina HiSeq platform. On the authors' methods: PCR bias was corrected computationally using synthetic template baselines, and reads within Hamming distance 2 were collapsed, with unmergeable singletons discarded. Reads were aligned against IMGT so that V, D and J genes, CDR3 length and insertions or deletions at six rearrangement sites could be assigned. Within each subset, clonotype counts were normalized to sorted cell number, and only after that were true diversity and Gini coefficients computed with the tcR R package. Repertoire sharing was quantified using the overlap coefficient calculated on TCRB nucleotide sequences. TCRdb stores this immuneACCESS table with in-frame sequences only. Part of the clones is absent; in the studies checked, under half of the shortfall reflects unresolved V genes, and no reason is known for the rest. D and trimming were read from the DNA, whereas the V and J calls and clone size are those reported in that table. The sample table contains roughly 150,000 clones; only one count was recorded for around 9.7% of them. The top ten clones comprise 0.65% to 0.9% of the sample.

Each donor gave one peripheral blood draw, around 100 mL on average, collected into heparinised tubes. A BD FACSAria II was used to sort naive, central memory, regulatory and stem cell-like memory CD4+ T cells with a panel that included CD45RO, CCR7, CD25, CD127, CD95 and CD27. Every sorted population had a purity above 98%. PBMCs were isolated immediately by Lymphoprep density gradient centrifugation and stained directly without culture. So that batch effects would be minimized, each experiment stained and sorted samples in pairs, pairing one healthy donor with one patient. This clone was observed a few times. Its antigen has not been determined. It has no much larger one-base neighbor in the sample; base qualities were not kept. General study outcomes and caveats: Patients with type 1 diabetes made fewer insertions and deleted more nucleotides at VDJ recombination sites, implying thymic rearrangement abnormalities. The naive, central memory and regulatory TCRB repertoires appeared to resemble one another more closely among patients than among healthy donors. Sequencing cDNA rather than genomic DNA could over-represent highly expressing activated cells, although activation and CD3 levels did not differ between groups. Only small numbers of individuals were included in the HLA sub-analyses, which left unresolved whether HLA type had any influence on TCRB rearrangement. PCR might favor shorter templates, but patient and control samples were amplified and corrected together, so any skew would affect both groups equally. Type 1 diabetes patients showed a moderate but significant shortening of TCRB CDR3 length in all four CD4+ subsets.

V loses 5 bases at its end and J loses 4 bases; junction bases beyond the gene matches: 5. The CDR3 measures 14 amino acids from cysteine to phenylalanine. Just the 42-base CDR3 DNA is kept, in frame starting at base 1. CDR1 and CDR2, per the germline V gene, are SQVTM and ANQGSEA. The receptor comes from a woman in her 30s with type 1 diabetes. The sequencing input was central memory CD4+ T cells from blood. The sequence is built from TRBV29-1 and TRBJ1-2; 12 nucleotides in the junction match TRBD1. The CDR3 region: CSVTGTGGSYGYTF. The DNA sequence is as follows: TGCAGCGTTACCGGGACAGGGGGCTCCTATGGCTACACCTTC.